This TCR beta chain was obtained from a study of OX40 agonist ivuxolimab in advanced cancers. Turning to the study itself: Head and neck, renal cell, melanoma or hepatocellular carcinoma were the cancers that dose-escalation patients had. Study outcomes and limitations: Some patients who did not respond also had low normalized T-cell clonal expansion. CD8+ T cells showed, on average, more clonal expansion than CD4+ cells.

Concerning this clone: The antigen is unknown.

This CDR3 region has 16 residues. Germline loops: CDR1 MNHEY, CDR2 SMNVEV (reference sequence). The V gene lost 3 bases and the J gene lost 0 bases, with 12 bases spanning the gap. Samples were taken at baseline and on day 1 of cycles 4 and 7. Method: immunoSEQ multiplex PCR; TCRdb's copy keeps in-frame clones and lacks some. The sample has about 26,000 clones, about 82% seen once. Source: CD4+ or CD8+ T cells sorted from blood, taken in a trial of the OX40 agonist ivuxolimab. The chain joins TRBV27 to TRBJ2-1; possibly TRBD1 for D (6 bases). The origin of this receptor is an adult with an advanced solid tumor such as melanoma, head and neck, liver or kidney cancer. The DNA of the CDR3 is TGTGCCAGCAGTTTGTATACAGGGAGCTCCTACAATGAGCAGTTCTTC. Amino acid sequence: CASSLYTGSSYNEQFF.